One sample yielded the 20 T cell receptor beta chains listed below, sequenced in a study of CD8+CD57+ T cells in acquired aplastic anemia. TCR beta VDJ and CDR3 profiles were obtained from a genomic DNA template. TCRdb recomputed calls from the reads with MiXCR, one row per CDR3 protein. The sample holds around 290,000 distinct CDR3 sequences, about 50% seen once. Selection for sequencing was limited to patients who had shown CD8+CD57+ cell expansion by flow cytometry. The sequenced sample was sorted CD4+, CD8+, or CD8+CD57+ T cells (not recorded which) from PBMCs. The receptor source for this set is a human donor with aplastic anemia.

The chain couples TRBV9 to TRBJ2-7; D tentatively fits TRBD1 or TRBD2 (5 bases each). Germline loops: CDR1 SGDLS, CDR2 YYNGEE. Trimming removed 7 bases at V and 0 bases at J, with 17 bases between. This CDR3 is 15 amino acids long. The CDR3: CASGGSREGSYEQYF. DNA of the CDR3: TGTGCCAGCGGGGGATCCAGGGAAGGCTCCTACGAGCAGTACTTC.

This chain links TRBV9 with TRBJ1-2, with D possibly being TRBD1 (5 bases). CDR1 and CDR2 (germline): SGDLS, YYNGEE. The germline V and J ends were trimmed by 4 bases and 5 bases, with 18 bases remaining between them. The CDR3 contains 15 residues. The CDR3 region is CASSQLPGGDYGYTF. CDR3 bases: TGTGCCAGCAGCCAACTCCCCGGGGGGGATTATGGCTACACCTTC.

The V and J genes are TRBV6-6 and TRBJ2-5; 9 nucleotides line up with TRBD1. The ends lost 5 bases at V and 2 bases at J; junction bases unmatched: 3. The CDR3 is 14 amino acids. CDR1 is MNHNY and CDR2 is SVGAGI in the germline V gene (reference sequence). The CDR3 coding sequence is TGTGCCAGCAGTAAGACAGGGGGGCAAGAGACCCAGTACTTC. Its protein product is CASSKTGGQETQYF.

The chain is built from TRBV2 and TRBJ2-2; D possibly corresponds to TRBD2 (7 bases). The CDR3 contains 15 residues. Germline V CDR1 and CDR2: SNHLY, FYNNEI. Trimming took 6 bases from V and 7 from J, leaving 18 bases between them. The CDR3: CASSQWGGGDGELFF. CDR3 DNA: TGTGCCAGCAGCCAATGGGGGGGGGGCGACGGGGAGCTGTTTTTT.

The chain combines TRBV7-2 with TRBJ2-7; tentatively, D is TRBD1 (5 bases). Between the trimmed V and J ends, which lost 11 bases and 2 bases, there was a span of 7 bases. Germline loops: CDR1 SGHTA, CDR2 FQGNSA. The CDR3 extends over 10 amino acids. Here the CDR3 DNA reads TGTGCCGACAGAACCTACGAGCAGTACTTC. It translates to CADRTYEQYF.

This clonotype showed up just once. Relative to the germline gene, one junction end is altered; a read error may explain this. The V gene is TRBV7-3, the J gene TRBJ2-1; the D gene is possibly TRBD2 (5 bases). Germline V lookup: CDR1 SGHTA, CDR2 FQGTGA. The CDR3 is 13 residues long. CDR3 protein: CASSTQSGHEQLF. The CDR3 nucleotides are TGTGCCAGCAGCACCCAAAGCGGCCATGAGCAGTTATTC.

J is TRBJ2-3 and V is TRBV7-9; 8 bases are a match to TRBD1. CDR1 SEHNR and CDR2 FQNEAQ come from the germline V gene (reference sequence). V trimming: 5 bases; J trimming: 3 bases; junction bases outside the gene matches: 7. This CDR3 is built from 15 residues. CDR3 sequence: CASSIGQGLTDTQYF. The CDR3 bases are TGTGCCAGCAGCATAGGACAGGGTCTTACAGATACGCAGTATTTT.

The rearrangement joins TRBV7-2 to TRBJ2-7; 7 bases align to TRBD2. The germline V gene encodes CDR1 SGHTA and CDR2 FQGNSA. Trimming cost V 2 bases and J 7 bases; bases outside gene matches: 8. The CDR3 has 14 residues. This CDR3 is CASSLSRGSLEQYF. The DNA of the CDR3 is TGTGCCAGCAGCTTATCCCGCGGGAGCTTGGAGCAGTACTTC.

The chain carries TRBV27 and TRBJ1-5; tentatively, D is TRBD1 (6 bases). V gave up 3 bases and J gave up 3 bases, with 12 bases separating them. From germline, CDR1 is MNHEY and CDR2 SMNVEV (reference sequence). The CDR3 runs to 15 residues. The CDR3 loop is CASSFGYRANQPQHF. The CDR3, as DNA: TGTGCCAGCAGTTTCGGCTACAGGGCCAATCAGCCCCAGCATTTT.

The chain employs TRBV4-3 and TRBJ1-6, with TRBD1 identical over 9 bases. The trim removed 4 bases at V and 8 bases at J, leaving 6 bases unmatched. The CDR3 contains 15 residues. CDR1 and CDR2 (germline): LGHNA, YSLEER. CDR3 DNA sequence: TGCGCCAGCAGCCTATCAGACAGGGGGTATTCACCCCTCCACTTT. Its translation: CASSLSDRGYSPLHF.

This clonotype was seen many times. The chain carries TRBV20-1 and TRBJ2-7; 10 nucleotides agree with TRBD1. The CDR3 is 15 amino acids. V shed 5 bases and J 7 bases; nucleotides not matched to a gene: 14. Per the germline V gene, CDR1 is DFQATT and CDR2 is SNEGSKA (reference sequence). Here the CDR3 DNA reads TGCAGTGCTCTTTTTCCGGGACAGGGGTTGAGAGAGCAGTACTTC. Its protein product is CSALFPGQGLREQYF.

The chain carries TRBV7-3 and TRBJ2-1; 8 nucleotides align to TRBD2. Germline V lookup: CDR1 SGHTA, CDR2 FQGTGA. The trim removed 1 base at V and 4 bases at J, leaving 3 bases unmatched. The CDR3 length is 15 residues. The CDR3 DNA sequence: TGTGCCAGCAGCTTAAGCGGGGGGATTTACAATGAGCAGTTCTTC. This gives the protein CASSLSGGIYNEQFF.

With respect to this clonotype: The DNA is omitted, as the CDR3 cannot be located on it reliably, and the CDR3 follows TCRdb's listing. V usage is TRBV7-9 and J usage is TRBJ2-1; the D segment call TRBD1 is taken from the table without a DNA check. Germline V gene sequence: CDR1 SEHNR, CDR2 FQNEAQ (reference sequence). The CDR3 sequence runs 12 residues, both termini included. CDR3 protein: CASILDRTEQFF.

This clonotype was observed a few times. The chain couples TRBV24-1 to TRBJ1-2; D is unresolved. This CDR3 contains 14 residues. The germline gives CDR1 KGHDR, CDR2 SFDVKD. V lost 1 base to trimming and J lost 7 bases, with 12 bases between them. As DNA, the CDR3 is TGTGCCACCAGTGATTTTGACGGATCAGGTGGCTACACCTTC. It specifies CATSDFDGSGGYTF.

The V gene is TRBV7-7, the J gene TRBJ1-1, with no clear D. The CDR3 runs to 17 residues. With 5 bases removed from V and 2 bases from J, the gap between germline ends came to 21 bases. Germline CDR1 SSHAT, CDR2 FNYEAQ (reference sequence). The CDR3 protein is CASSPEAVGAPNTEAFF. The CDR3 region has the DNA TGTGCCAGCAGCCCCGAGGCAGTGGGCGCTCCAAACACTGAAGCTTTCTTT.

This clonotype was detected many times. The rearrangement links TRBV15 to TRBJ2-5; TRBD2 matches 11 bases. This CDR3 has 15 residues. Germline V gene data show CDR1 as LNHNV and CDR2 as YYDKDF (reference sequence). The CDR3 DNA is TGTGGGGACGGACTAGCGGGCGGACACCAAGAGACCCAGTACTTC. Amino acids: CGDGLAGGHQETQYF.

At least ten counts were recorded for this clonotype. The chain uses TRBV7-6 and TRBJ1-1; TRBD1 is a possible D gene (6 bases). Germline loops: CDR1 SGHVS, CDR2 FNYEAQ. The ends were cut back, 5 bases at V and 2 bases at J, with 15 bases in the middle. This CDR3 is 15 amino acids long. The CDR3 loop reads CASSRLGTLNTEAFF. CDR3 sequence (DNA): TGTGCCAGCAGCCGCTTAGGGACACTAAACACTGAAGCTTTCTTT.

This clonotype was counted only a few times. V and J are TRBV2 and TRBJ2-1, with 11 bases lining up with TRBD2. The CDR3 contains 15 residues. CDR1 SNHLY and CDR2 FYNNEI come from the germline V gene. Germline trimming cut 6 bases from V and 2 bases from J; bases unmatched to any gene: 3. Written as DNA, the CDR3 is TGTGCCAGCAGAGGACTAGCGGGTACCTACAATGAGCAGTTCTTC. This sequence encodes CASRGLAGTYNEQFF.

This clonotype was counted ten times or more. The J gene is TRBJ2-5, the V gene TRBV25-1; 7 positions agree with TRBD1. The junction had 6 bases not matched to a gene; V was cut back by 6 bases and J by 5 bases. The CDR3 runs 13 residues. Germline values: CDR1 MGHDK, CDR2 SYGVNS. Written as DNA, the CDR3 is TGTGCCAGCAGCTTCCGGACAGGCGAGACCCAGTACTTC. Translating it yields CASSFRTGETQYF.

This clonotype was counted at least ten times. This chain links TRBV19 with TRBJ2-7, with D maybe TRBD1 (6 bases). CDR1 and CDR2 (germline): LNHDA, SQIVND (reference sequence). V lost 3 bases, J lost 4 bases, and 19 bases lay in between. CDR3 size: 16 residues. The CDR3 spells CASSITTGTPSYEQYF. The CDR3, as DNA: TGTGCCAGTAGTATTACAACCGGGACACCTTCTTACGAGCAGTACTTC.